This section outlines one TCR beta chain sequence together with its context. Its antigen remains undetermined. The record has no base qualities; no much larger clone is one base away. Genomic DNA was isolated from the sorted cells so that the TCRbeta CDR3 region could be sequenced. The immunoSEQ Assay was used for sequencing of TCRbeta CDR3 regions. TCRdb retrieved this table from immuneACCESS and kept in-frame rearrangements only. Not all clones are present; in checked studies, unresolved V genes account for under half, and no reason is known for the remainder. The sample table records roughly 50,000 clones; about 86% of these occur just once. Around 0.99% of the sample belongs to the ten largest clones. Spanning cysteine to phenylalanine, the CDR3 consists of 14 amino acids. Just CDR3 DNA is preserved here, 42 bases in frame from base 1. According to the germline V gene (reference sequence), CDR1 reads MNHEY and CDR2 reads SMNVEV. V lost 6 bases and J lost 6 bases; the stretch between them is 14 bases long.

The source of the sample is a study of OX40 agonist ivuxolimab in advanced cancers. For the wider study: Ivuxolimab, which targeted the costimulatory receptor OX40 (CD134), was an agonistic, fully human IgG2 monoclonal antibody. Three dose-escalation patients achieved partial responses, one with hepatocellular carcinoma and two with cutaneous melanoma. Patients were allowed to have had prior anti-PD-1, anti-PD-L1 or anti-CTLA-4 therapy, and around 43% of the dose-escalation patients had been treated with checkpoint inhibitors. Peripheral TCRbeta sequencing was intended to test whether TCR sequence diversity was altered and clonal T-cell expansion was caused by ivuxolimab. Intravenous ivuxolimab was administered to patients every 2 weeks at six dose levels: 0.01, 0.1, 0.3, 1.5, 3 and 10 mg/kg. The paper describes the monotherapy dose-escalation part (N = 52 patients) of the phase I trial of ivuxolimab. A male proportion of almost 85% and a mean age of roughly 58 years, ranging from roughly 23 to 79, were recorded for the dose-escalation cohort. Of the 50 to 55 patients in dose escalation, 19 had hepatocellular carcinoma, about 15 had melanoma, 9 had renal cell carcinoma and 9 had head and neck cancer. The research as a whole found: Low levels of normalized T-cell clonal expansion were also shown by some nonresponding patients. At doses from 0.1 to 3.0 mg/kg, clonal expansion was seen in both CD4+ and CD8+ blood T cells between baseline and week 6. Partial responders in the 0.1-3.0 mg/kg groups had among the lowest normalized peripheral clonal expansion, especially among CD8+ T cells. After ivuxolimab, expanded clones were on average more numerous among CD8+ T cells than among CD4+ T cells. Which antigens the clonally expanded peripheral T cells were specific for was not determined.

The trial excluded patients who had a history of autoimmune disease or were on systemic immunosuppression. Peripheral blood for TCR sequencing was collected from all dose cohorts at baseline, on cycle 4 day 1, and on cycle 7 day 1. Samples came from an open-label, multicenter, first-in-human phase I dose-escalation trial of ivuxolimab. Adults with locally advanced or metastatic head and neck squamous cell, hepatocellular, melanoma or renal cell carcinoma were enrolled in the trial. Before TCR sequencing, CD4+ T cells and CD8+ T cells from peripheral blood were sorted into separate populations. The chain uses TRBV27 and TRBJ1-4; no confident D gene assignment can be made. Sequencing used CD4+ or CD8+ T cells sorted from blood, obtained in a trial of the OX40 agonist ivuxolimab. This sequence originates from an adult with an advanced solid tumor such as melanoma, head and neck, liver or kidney cancer. The CDR3 protein sequence reads: CASSPDLGHEKLFF. In nucleotide form, the sequence is TGTGCCAGCAGCCCGGATCTGGGTCATGAAAAACTGTTTTTT.